This TCR beta chain was obtained from a study of blood T cells in healthy people across ages. Study-wide results and limits: From one million sequenced T cells, diversity estimates were lower bounds. It was not possible, with unsorted PBMCs, to conclusively compare naive and antigen-experienced cells.

A J-beta primer mix and a sample-barcoded 5' primer were used in a second PCR of roughly 7 to 12 cycles. TCRdb re-called the 5' RACE reads with MiXCR, one entry per CDR3 protein. The sample consists of around 1,500,000 distinct CDR3 sequences, approximately 38% of them appearing once. Concerning this clonotype itself: Its antigen remains unknown.

Germline lookup yields CDR1 DFQATT and CDR2 SNEGSKA (reference sequence). This CDR3 is 16 amino acids long. V gave up 0 bases and J gave up 3 bases, with 17 bases separating them. The donors, healthy Caucasians from Russia, were aged roughly 6 to 90. Total RNA amounts of at least 6 micrograms were extracted per sample. This TCR was recovered from a woman younger than 30 in good health. Sequencing was performed on blood. This chain links TRBV20-1 with TRBJ1-2; tentatively, D is TRBD1 (5 bases). The CDR3 spells CSARDWGGSPDYGYTF. The DNA of the CDR3 is TGCAGTGCTAGAGATTGGGGGGGGTCCCCCGACTATGGCTACACCTTC.